This T cell receptor beta chain is drawn from a study of graft-versus-host responses after intestinal transplantation. Study context: Anti-thymocyte globulin served as induction for all recipients, who then took tacrolimus and steroids for approximately three years.

Comment on this clone: What it binds is not known.

The V end lost 3 bases, the J end lost 4 bases, and 5 bases lay between the germline ends. The CDR3 length is 12 residues. Germline assignment: CDR1 MDHEN and CDR2 SYDVKM. The study's findings and limits: With peak circulating GvH clone levels came an association with early post-transplant HvG declines.

Assay used: immunoSEQ multiplex PCR; TCRdb lists only in-frame clones, some missing. The sample consists of approximately 110,000 clones, about 92% of them appearing once. The starting material was unstimulated CD8+ T cells sorted from spleen or lymph node cells, obtained before transplant. This TCR came from a human donor who was the organ donor for an intestinal transplant. The rearrangement joins TRBV28 to TRBJ2-3, with D hard to call. CDR3 in amino acids: CASSFIPDTQYF. For the CDR3, the DNA is TGTGCCAGCAGTTTCATCCCAGATACGCAGTATTTT.